The 8 T cell receptor beta chains below were found in one sample sequenced in a study of T cell clonality in common variable immunodeficiency. Notes on the study in general: Reportedly, TCR beta sequences from common variable immunodeficiency showed fewer deletions and N-nucleotide insertions.

Using immunoSEQ multiplex PCR, the repertoire was profiled, and TCRdb retains in-frame clones only, with some absent. The sample contains about 21,000 clones, none of them singletons. No antigen is known for these receptors. The sequenced sample consisted of peripheral blood mononuclear cells. Every receptor here comes from a human donor with common variable immunodeficiency.

Ten or more counts support this clone. The read halts 3 residues ahead of the CDR3 end, with the missing end drawn from the germline J gene. This chain joins TRBV20-1 and TRBJ2-3; a weak D match, TRBD2 (6 bases). The CDR3 is made up of 14 amino acids. The V end was cut by 7 bases, the J end by 1 base, with 15 bases between. Looked up from germline, CDR1 is DFQATT and CDR2 is SNEGSKA (reference sequence). The CDR3: CSVNGGVGTDTQYF. Partial CDR3 DNA: TGCAGTGTGAACGGGGGAGTCGGCACAGATACG.

This clone was seen ten or more times. The CDR3 goes on 3 residues after the read ends, and that part is filled in from the germline J gene. The J gene is TRBJ2-3, the V gene TRBV20-1; TRBD2 matches at 8 bases. In germline, CDR1 is DFQATT, CDR2 SNEGSKA (reference sequence). With 8 bases clipped from V and 5 bases from J, the junction kept 9 bases outside the gene matches. The CDR3 sequence is 13 residues long. The chain's CDR3 is CSHRRGARDTQYF. The covered CDR3 bases are TGCAGTCATAGGCGGGGGGCGCGAGATACG.

To note about this clone: At one end the junction does not follow the germline gene, possibly because of a read error. The CDR3 end falls 3 residues outside the read, so it is completed with the germline J gene. The chain links TRBV11-3 to TRBJ2-1; D unclear. The CDR3 is 12 amino acids. CDR1 and CDR2 (germline): SGHNT, YENEEA. The part of the CDR3 DNA that was read is TGTGCCAGCAGCTCCATCTACGATGAG. It yields the protein CASSSIYDE. The CDR3 as a whole reads CASSSIYDEQFF. Variable domain in full (rest from reference TRBV11-3 and TRBJ2-1): EAGVVQSPRYKIIEKKQPVAFWCNPISGHNTLYWYLQNLGQGPELLIRYENEEAVDDSQLPKDRFSAERLKGVDSTLKIQPAELGDSAVYLCASSSIYDEQFFGPGTRLTVL.

This clone came up many times. The read terminates 3 residues ahead of where the CDR3 ends, so the germline J gene completes it. The V and J genes are TRBV30 and TRBJ1-2; D perhaps matches TRBD1 (5 bases). V dropped 4 bases and J dropped 7 bases, with 22 bases sitting between them. CDR1 is GTSNPN, CDR2 SVGIG, per germline (reference sequence). The CDR3 is 15 amino acids. The CDR3 region is CAWNFNRPLQRGYTF. CDR3 DNA (partial): TGTGCCTGGAACTTCAACAGGCCCCTTCAGCGTGGC.

In this sample, this clone turned up many times. The observed sequence ends 3 residues before the CDR3 terminus, with the missing tail filled in from the germline J gene. The chain links TRBV19 to TRBJ1-1; 8 bases fit TRBD1. Germline assignment: CDR1 LNHDA and CDR2 SQIVND (reference sequence). The V segment lost 4 bases and the J segment 1 base; nucleotides outside the gene matches: 5. The CDR3 has 15 amino acids. CDR3 DNA, as far as it was read: TGTGCCAGTAGTAAAAGGACAGGGTGGAACACTGAA. Translation: CASSKRTGWNTE. The full CDR3 protein reads CASSKRTGWNTEAFF.

In this sample, this clone turned up many times. The sequence runs out 3 residues before the end of the CDR3; the remainder is reconstructed from the germline J gene. The rearrangement uses TRBV7-6 and TRBJ2-3, with 8 bases aligning to TRBD2. This CDR3 has 15 amino acids. The trim removed 5 bases at V and 6 bases at J, leaving 10 bases unmatched. Germline V gene lookup returns CDR1 SGHVS and CDR2 FNYEAQ. The CDR3 loop reads CASSLGGAIVDTQYF. The sequenced part of the CDR3 DNA is TGTGCCAGCAGCCTCGGGGGGGCCATTGTGGATACG.

This clone was detected ten times or more. Read data end 3 residues before the CDR3 end; the end is taken from the germline J gene. The chain combines TRBV11-2 with TRBJ2-7; TRBD1 matches at 7 bases. Losses at the gene ends were 0 bases for V and 4 bases for J; bases not matched to a gene: 6. This CDR3 spans 15 amino acids. Per germline, CDR1 SGHAT and CDR2 FQNNGV. The CDR3 region is CASSLDLDRVYEQYF. The CDR3 bases that were read are TGTGCCAGCAGCTTAGATCTCGACAGGGTTTACGAG.

This clone was observed at least ten times. The read halts 3 residues ahead of the CDR3 end, with the missing end drawn from the germline J gene. This chain uses TRBV5-1 with TRBJ2-1; perhaps TRBD1 as D (6 bases). The CDR3 has 16 residues. The V and J ends lost 0 bases and 3 bases respectively, with 13 bases between them. The germline gives CDR1 SGHRS, CDR2 YFSETQ. Here the CDR3 reads CASSLGAGVGYNEQFF. Incomplete CDR3 DNA: TGCGCCAGCAGCTTGGGGGCAGGGGTTGGCTACAATGAG.